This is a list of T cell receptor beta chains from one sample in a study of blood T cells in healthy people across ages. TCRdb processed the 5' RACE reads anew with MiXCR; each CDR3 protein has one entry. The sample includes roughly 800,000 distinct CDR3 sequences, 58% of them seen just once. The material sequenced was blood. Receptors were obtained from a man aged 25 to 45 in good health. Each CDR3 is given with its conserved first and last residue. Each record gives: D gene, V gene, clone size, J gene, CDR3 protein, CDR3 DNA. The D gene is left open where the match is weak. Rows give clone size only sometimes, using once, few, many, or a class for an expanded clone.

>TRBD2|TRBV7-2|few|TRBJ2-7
CASSLAGDSREQYF
TGTGCCAGCAGCCTAGCGGGAGATTCTAGGGAGCAGTACTTC
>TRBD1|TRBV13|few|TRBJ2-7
CASSSLTDRVGTYEQYF
TGTGCCAGCAGTTCCCTTACGGACAGGGTCGGAACCTACGAGCAGTACTTC
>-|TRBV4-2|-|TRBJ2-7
CACSQVLSWDEPYEQYF
TGTGCCTGCAGCCAAGTTCTAAGCTGGGACGAGCCCTACGAGCAGTACTTC
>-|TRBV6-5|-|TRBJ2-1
CASSYQGSPSYNEQFF
TGTGCCAGCAGTTACCAGGGGAGTCCCTCCTACAATGAGCAGTTCTTC
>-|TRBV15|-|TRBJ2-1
CATINSRDPNNEQFF
TGTGCCACCATAAACTCCCGGGACCCTAACAATGAGCAGTTCTTC
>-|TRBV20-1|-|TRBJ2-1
CSALKGNYNEQFF
TGCAGTGCCCTTAAGGGGAATTACAATGAGCAGTTCTTC
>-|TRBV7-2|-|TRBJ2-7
CASRRDGYEQYF
TGTGCCAGCAGACGGGATGGGTACGAGCAGTACTTC
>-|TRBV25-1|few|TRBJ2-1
CASRDGPYNEQFF
TGTGCCAGCAGGGACGGTCCCTACAATGAGCAGTTCTTC
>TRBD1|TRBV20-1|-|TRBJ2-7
CSARDPGGSGEQYF
TGCAGTGCTAGAGACCCAGGGGGCTCAGGCGAGCAGTACTTC
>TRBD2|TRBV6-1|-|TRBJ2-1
CASSEFVLAGNEQFF
TGTGCCAGCAGTGAATTCGTCCTAGCGGGGAATGAGCAGTTCTTC
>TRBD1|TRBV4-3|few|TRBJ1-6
CASSQTDRGRNSPLHF
TGCGCCAGCAGCCAAACGGACAGGGGACGAAATTCACCCCTCCACTTT
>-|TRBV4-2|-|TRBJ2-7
CASRLSSGVSLYEQYF
TGTGCCAGCCGTCTAAGTTCGGGGGTATCGCTCTACGAGCAGTACTTC
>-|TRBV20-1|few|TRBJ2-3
CSAQTGDTQYF
TGCAGTGCTCAAACAGGGGATACGCAGTATTTT
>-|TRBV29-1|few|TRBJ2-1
CSVGGPTSDEQFF
TGCAGCGTTGGAGGGCCGACAAGTGATGAGCAGTTCTTC
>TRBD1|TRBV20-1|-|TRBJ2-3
CSAPGTENTQYF
TGCAGTGCGCCCGGGACAGAGAATACGCAGTATTTT
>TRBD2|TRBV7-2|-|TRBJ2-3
CASSLTGGRSSTGTQYF
TGTGCCAGCAGCTTAACGGGGGGGCGTTCTAGCACAGGTACGCAGTATTTT
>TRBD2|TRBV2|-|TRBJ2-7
CASSEGMGLAYEQYF
TGTGCCAGCAGTGAAGGAATGGGACTAGCTTACGAGCAGTACTTC
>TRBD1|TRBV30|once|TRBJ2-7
CAWSLQGAEQYF
TGTGCCTGGAGTCTACAGGGGGCCGAGCAGTACTTC